The 25 T cell receptor beta chains in this list originate from one sample, sequenced in a study of early T cells in non-severe SARS-CoV-2 infection. TCRdb reprocessed the 5' RACE reads via MiXCR and lists one record per CDR3 protein. The data show approximately 120,000 distinct CDR3 sequences, 15% seen once. Specimen: whole blood. These TCRs come from an adult who was a healthcare worker with PCR-confirmed SARS-CoV-2 infection or an uninfected control (not recorded which).

V and J are TRBV3-1 and TRBJ2-1; D possibly corresponds to TRBD1 (6 bases). Germline CDR1 and CDR2: LGHDT and YNNKEL (reference sequence). Trimming took 6 bases from V and 4 from J, leaving 16 bases between them. This CDR3 spans 15 amino acids. The CDR3 DNA reads as TGTGCCAGCAGAGCCGAGACAGGAGTGTACAATGAGCAGTTCTTC. Protein sequence: CASRAETGVYNEQFF.

This clonotype was counted between two and nine times. V usage is TRBV6-1 and J usage is TRBJ1-4; D ambiguous. The CDR3 has 15 residues. Germline V CDR1 and CDR2: MNHNS, SASEGT. The germline V and J ends were trimmed by 2 bases and 5 bases, with 12 bases remaining between them. In DNA, the CDR3 is TGTGCCAGCAGTGAAAAGGCTAACCAAAATGAAAAACTGTTTTTT. Its protein is CASSEKANQNEKLFF.

The sample holds a few counts of this clonotype. The rearrangement uses TRBV4-1 and TRBJ2-7; tentative D call: TRBD1 (5 bases). The CDR3 has 14 residues. Trimming removed 0 bases at V and 0 bases at J, with 6 bases between. Germline V lookup: CDR1 MGHRA, CDR2 YSYEKL. CDR3 coding DNA: TGCGCCAGCAGCCAAGAAAGGGGCTCCTACGAGCAGTACTTC. This encodes CASSQERGSYEQYF.

The V call is TRBV6-2 or TRBV6-3, the J call TRBJ2-7, with 7 positions matching TRBD2. V was pared by 7 bases and J by 6 bases, with 3 bases of the junction left unmatched. Germline lookup yields CDR1 MNHEY and CDR2 SVGEGT. The CDR3 contains 11 residues. The CDR3 here is CASTWEGEQYF. CDR3 nucleotide sequence: TGTGCCAGCACCTGGGAGGGCGAGCAGTACTTC.

This chain uses TRBV30 with TRBJ2-1, with unresolved D. The germline V gene encodes CDR1 GTSNPN and CDR2 SVGIG (reference sequence). The CDR3 spans 12 residues. The V end lost 0 bases, the J end lost 5 bases, and 5 bases lay between the germline ends. The CDR3 bases are TGTGCCTGGAGTGTACTTAACAATGAGCAGTTCTTC. Protein sequence: CAWSVLNNEQFF.

The chain is built from TRBV6-1 and TRBJ1-4; D remains ambiguous. V was clipped by 7 bases and J by 4 bases, with 13 bases between them. Germline loops: CDR1 MNHNS, CDR2 SASEGT. The length of the CDR3 is 14 residues. This CDR3 reads CASTLPQINEKLFF. CDR3 in DNA: TGTGCCAGCACCCTCCCCCAGATTAATGAAAAACTGTTTTTT.

Only a few counts were recorded for this clonotype. This chain uses TRBV6-5 with TRBJ2-4; D gene unclear. Germline-derived CDR1 and CDR2 are MNHEY and SVGAGI. V was trimmed by 0 bases and J by 8 bases, leaving 17 bases between them. The CDR3 spans 16 residues. The CDR3 DNA follows: TGTGCCAGCAGTTACTCGATAGTGAGAAGGTCGGACATTCAGTACTTC. It encodes CASSYSIVRRSDIQYF.

A few counts support this clonotype. The chain recombines TRBV24-1 with TRBJ1-5; D is perhaps TRBD1 (5 bases). Deletions cut 9 bases from V and 9 bases from J, with 14 bases between. CDR1 KGHDR and CDR2 SFDVKD come from the germline V gene. There are 12 residues in the CDR3. Here the CDR3 DNA reads TGTGCCACCCCAGCGCTCAGGGTGCCCCAGCATTTT. Translated: CATPALRVPQHF.

In this sample, this clonotype turned up a few times. The V call is TRBV6-5, the J call TRBJ2-2, with 9 bases matching TRBD2. Germline assignment: CDR1 MNHEY and CDR2 SVGAGI. The junction had 11 bases not matched to a gene; V was cut back by 6 bases and J by 3 bases. CDR3 length equals 17 residues. The CDR3, as DNA: TGTGCCAGCAGGCCTCTCGGGCGGGGGGGCCACACCGGGGAGCTGTTTTTT. Protein: CASRPLGRGGHTGELFF.

The chain is built from TRBV7-2 and TRBJ1-6; 8 bases match TRBD1. Germline V gene data show CDR1 as SGHTA and CDR2 as FQGNSA. The CDR3 length is 16 residues. The ends lost 3 bases at V and 10 bases at J; junction bases unmatched: 11. The CDR3: CASSLYLGQAPSPLHF. The CDR3 DNA reads TGTGCCAGCAGCTTGTACTTGGGACAGGCTCCCTCACCCCTCCACTTT.

This clonotype was recorded many times. The chain combines TRBV20-1 with TRBJ1-2; D is unclear. The V gene lost 5 bases and the J gene lost 8 bases, with 12 bases spanning the gap. The V gene's germline CDR1 is DFQATT and CDR2 SNEGSKA (reference sequence). This CDR3 spans 11 amino acids. The CDR3, as DNA: TGCAGTGCTGACCGGCCGCCGGGCTACACCTTC. Translated, it gives CSADRPPGYTF.

The table lists this clonotype with a few counts. This rearrangement joins TRBV6-6 to TRBJ1-2; tentative D call: TRBD1 (6 bases). Trimming took 4 bases from V and 4 from J, leaving 10 bases between them. The CDR3 covers 13 residues. The V gene's germline CDR1 is MNHNY and CDR2 SVGAGI (reference sequence). CDR3 in amino acids: CASSSPQGYGYTF. The CDR3 DNA sequence: TGTGCCAGCAGTTCCCCACAGGGCTATGGCTACACCTTC.

This clonotype was counted ten times or more. This chain uses TRBV4-1 with TRBJ2-7; 11 positions agree with TRBD1. V lost 2 bases to trimming and J lost 8 bases; unmatched junction nucleotides: 5. The CDR3 has 14 amino acids. The germline V gene has CDR1 MGHRA and CDR2 YSYEKL. For the CDR3, the DNA is TGCGCCAGCAGCCAACCGGGACAGGGGGGAAAGCAGTACTTC. Translated, it gives CASSQPGQGGKQYF.

This clonotype was seen only a few times. The CDR3: CASSVEGNGWGYTF. The CDR3 DNA sequence: TGTGCCAGCAGCGTAGAAGGGAACGGTTGGGGCTACACCTTC. This rearrangement joins TRBV9 to TRBJ1-2; D ambiguous. From germline, CDR1 is SGDLS and CDR2 YYNGEE. This CDR3 spans 14 amino acids. V was clipped by 0 bases and J by 8 bases, with 14 bases between them.

This clonotype was counted only a few times. The chain is built from TRBV29-1 and TRBJ2-7; the match to TRBD1 covers 9 bases. This CDR3 has 14 amino acids. V lost 4 bases to trimming and J lost 4 bases; unmatched junction nucleotides: 8. Looked up from germline, CDR1 is SQVTM and CDR2 is ANQGSEA. Written as DNA, the CDR3 is TGCAGCGTTGCTCCCGGGACAGGGAAATACGAGCAGTACTTC. This codes for CSVAPGTGKYEQYF.

This clonotype turned up a few times. The chain has TRBV7-9 and TRBJ2-7; D is possibly TRBD1 (5 bases). Deletions cut 1 base from V and 3 bases from J, with 13 bases between. The CDR3 totals 15 residues. Germline CDR1 SEHNR, CDR2 FQNEAQ (reference sequence). CDR3 loop: CASSLVQGSHYEQYF. CDR3 bases: TGTGCCAGCAGCTTAGTCCAGGGTTCACACTACGAGCAGTACTTC.

This chain connects TRBV24-1 to TRBJ2-7; 11 bases fit TRBD1. This CDR3 contains 13 residues. J was trimmed by 3 bases and V by 9 bases; bases with no gene match: 3. The germline gives CDR1 KGHDR, CDR2 SFDVKD. As DNA, the CDR3 is TGTGCCACCCGGGGACAGGGGGACTACGAGCAGTACTTC. Protein product: CATRGQGDYEQYF.

This clonotype was found a few times. V gene TRBV6-5 combines with J gene TRBJ2-1, with 9 bases aligning to TRBD1. Looked up from germline, CDR1 is MNHEY and CDR2 is SVGAGI. The CDR3 sequence is 14 residues long. Unmatched junction bases numbered 6, after V lost 2 bases and J lost 10 bases. This CDR3 reads CASSYTDRGFEQFF. In DNA, the CDR3 is TGTGCCAGCAGTTACACGGACAGGGGATTCGAGCAGTTCTTC.

The chain joins TRBV18 to TRBJ1-4, with no clear D. Germline loops: CDR1 KGHSH, CDR2 LQKENI. V was trimmed by 8 bases and J by 6 bases, leaving 16 bases between them. CDR3 length equals 14 residues. Here the CDR3 reads CASTRQARDEKLFF. The CDR3 nucleotides read TGTGCCAGCACCCGACAAGCGAGGGATGAAAAACTGTTTTTT.

This clonotype was seen more than once but under ten times. The V gene is TRBV7-9, the J gene TRBJ2-7; TRBD1 matches 9 bases. The V gene's germline CDR1 is SEHNR and CDR2 FQNEAQ (reference sequence). After removal of 4 bases from V and 1 base from J, the junction contained 2 bases not matched to a gene. There are 14 residues in the CDR3. The CDR3 coding sequence is TGTGCCAGCAGCTCTGACAGGGGGTCCTACGAGCAGTACTTC. Amino acids: CASSSDRGSYEQYF.

This clonotype was seen repeatedly, ten times or more. The rearrangement uses TRBV20-1 and TRBJ2-2; 7 bases map to TRBD1. The germline gives CDR1 DFQATT, CDR2 SNEGSKA (reference sequence). This CDR3 contains 13 residues. The CDR3 DNA is TGCAGCGCAGGGACAGATGAAACCGGGGAGCTGTTTTTT. Its protein product is CSAGTDETGELFF.

This clonotype was seen only a few times. CDR3 loop: CASSLGRLNTGELFF. The DNA of the CDR3 is TGTGCCAGCAGCTTGGGCCGCTTGAACACCGGGGAGCTGTTTTTT. The rearrangement uses TRBV5-4 and TRBJ2-2, with D unclear. Trimming pared 0 bases from V and 1 base from J, leaving 7 bases between. From germline, CDR1 is SGHNT and CDR2 YYREEE (reference sequence). CDR3 length equals 15 residues.

This clonotype has more than one count but fewer than ten. This rearrangement joins TRBV15 to TRBJ1-3; the D gene is possibly TRBD1 (5 bases). The CDR3 contains 17 residues. Trimming cost V 1 base and J 0 bases, with 13 bases left between them. Germline values: CDR1 LNHNV, CDR2 YYDKDF (reference sequence). CDR3 loop: CATSRARDGYSGNTIYF. The CDR3 DNA follows: TGTGCCACCAGCAGAGCTAGGGACGGCTACTCTGGAAACACCATATATTTT.

In its sample, this clonotype was seen a few times. The rearrangement uses TRBV5-1 and TRBJ2-3; D is ambiguous. V shed 1 base and J shed 2 bases, with 5 bases lying between them. The CDR3 has 13 amino acids. From germline, CDR1 is SGHRS and CDR2 YFSETQ. This CDR3 reads CASSLTLTDTQYF. CDR3 DNA: TGCGCCAGCAGCTTGACTCTCACAGATACGCAGTATTTT. Variable domain in full (rest from reference TRBV5-1 and TRBJ2-3): KAGVTQTPRYLIKTRGQQVTLSCSPISGHRSVSWYQQTPGQGLQFLFEYFSETQRNKGNFPGRFSGRQFSNSRSEMNVSTLELGDSALYLCASSLTLTDTQYFGPGTRLTVL.

Only a few counts were recorded for this clonotype. The chain recombines TRBV20-1 with TRBJ2-1; D remains unclear. V was trimmed by 0 bases and J by 6 bases, leaving 15 bases between them. The CDR3 runs 15 residues. Germline CDR1 and CDR2: DFQATT and SNEGSKA (reference sequence). The CDR3 is CSARDPRLRTNEQFF. The CDR3 coding sequence is TGCAGTGCTAGAGATCCCCGACTGCGTACCAATGAGCAGTTCTTC.